Here is one TCR beta chain with its context. CDR1 is LNHNV and CDR2 is YYDKDF in the germline V gene (reference sequence). CDR3 length: 16 amino acids. V lost 5 bases and J lost 6; bases outside the gene matches: 9. The source of the sample is a study of blood T cell repertoires in COVID-19. In the study overall: Sources were T cells, B-cell-depleted T cells, or PBMCs; the material itself was cDNA or gDNA.

Assay: immunoSEQ multiplex PCR; the TCRdb copy retains only in-frame clones and omits some. Of about 150,000 clones listed, roughly nine tenths were seen once; the top ten hold 3.5% to 4%. The sequence came from a woman aged 70 to 79 with acute or convalescent COVID-19. Sequencing was carried out using peripheral blood. The rearrangement uses TRBV15 and TRBJ1-5; the match to TRBD1 covers 11 bases. CDR3 protein: CATSPKDRGHGQPQHF. For the CDR3, the DNA is TGTGCCACCAGCCCGAAGGACAGGGGGCATGGTCAGCCCCAGCATTTT.